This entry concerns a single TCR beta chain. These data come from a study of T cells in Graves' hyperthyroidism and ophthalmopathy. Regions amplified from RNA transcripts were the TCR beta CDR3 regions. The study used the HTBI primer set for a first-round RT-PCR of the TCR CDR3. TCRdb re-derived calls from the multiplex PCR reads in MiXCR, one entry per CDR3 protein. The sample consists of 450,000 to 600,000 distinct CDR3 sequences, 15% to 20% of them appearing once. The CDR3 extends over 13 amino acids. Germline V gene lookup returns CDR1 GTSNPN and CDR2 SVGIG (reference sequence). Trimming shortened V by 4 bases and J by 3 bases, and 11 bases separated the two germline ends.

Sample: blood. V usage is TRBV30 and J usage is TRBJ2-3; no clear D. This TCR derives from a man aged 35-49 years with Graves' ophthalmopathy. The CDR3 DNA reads TGTGCCTGGAATCGAATGGGAACAGATACGCAGTATTTT. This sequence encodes CAWNRMGTDTQYF. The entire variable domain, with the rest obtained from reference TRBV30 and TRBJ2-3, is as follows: SQTIHQWPATLVQPVGSPLSLECTVEGTSNPNLYWYRQAAGRGLQLLFYSVGIGQISSEVPQNLSASRPQDRQFILSSKKLLLSDSGFYLCAWNRMGTDTQYFGPGTRLTVL.